This TCR beta chain was sequenced in a study of molecular identifiers for immune sequencing clone quantification. In its sample, this clonotype was seen a few times. TCRdb processed the PCR reads anew with MiXCR; each CDR3 protein has one entry. Of approximately 63,000 distinct CDR3 sequences in the sample, approximately 18% were seen once. CDR3 length: 14 amino acids. V gave up 0 bases and J gave up 6 bases, with 14 bases separating them. Germline loops: CDR1 GTSNPN, CDR2 SVGIG (reference sequence). This clonotype originated in a human donor in good health. Some libraries in this study had Jurkat cell RNA spiked in. Material: naive CD8+ T cells from blood, with Jurkat cell RNA spiked in. The subset is: FACS-sorted CD8+CD4-CCR7+CD45RA+ naive T cells. The chain joins TRBV30 to TRBJ1-1; TRBD1 is a possible D gene (5 bases). This CDR3 reads CAWSVRGRSPEAFF. The CDR3 DNA is TGTGCCTGGAGTGTACGGGGCCGGAGCCCTGAAGCTTTCTTT. Looking up the rest from reference TRBV30 and TRBJ1-1 gives the full variable domain: SQTIHQWPATLVQPVGSPLSLECTVEGTSNPNLYWYRQAAGRGLQLLFYSVGIGQISSEVPQNLSASRPQDRQFILSSKKLLLSDSGFYLCAWSVRGRSPEAFFGQGTRLTVV.